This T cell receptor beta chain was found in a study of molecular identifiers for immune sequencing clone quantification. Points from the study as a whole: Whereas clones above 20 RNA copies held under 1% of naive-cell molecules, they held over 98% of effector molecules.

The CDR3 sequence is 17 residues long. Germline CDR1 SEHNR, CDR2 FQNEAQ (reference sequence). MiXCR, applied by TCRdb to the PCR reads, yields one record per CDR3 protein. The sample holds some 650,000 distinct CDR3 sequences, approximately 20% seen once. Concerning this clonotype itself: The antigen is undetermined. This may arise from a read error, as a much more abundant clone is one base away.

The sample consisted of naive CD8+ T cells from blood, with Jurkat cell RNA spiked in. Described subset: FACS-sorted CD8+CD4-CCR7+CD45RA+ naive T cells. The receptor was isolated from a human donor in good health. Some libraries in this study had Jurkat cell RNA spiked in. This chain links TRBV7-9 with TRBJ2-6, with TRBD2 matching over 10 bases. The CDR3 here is CASGLLAGRSGANVLTF. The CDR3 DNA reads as TGTGCCAGCGGCTTACTAGCGGGACGCTCTGGGGCCAACGTCCTGACTTTC. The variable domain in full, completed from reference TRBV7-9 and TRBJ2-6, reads DTGVSQNPRHKITKRGQNVTFRCDPISEHNRLYWYRQTLGQGPEFLTYFQNEAQLEKSRLLSDRFSAERPKGSFSTLEIQRTEQGDSAMYLCASGLLAGRSGANVLTFGAGSRLTVL.